Following are 9 T cell receptor beta chains from one sample sequenced in a study of beta chain features in type 1 diabetes. Investigators reverse transcribed all isolated RNA, so they sequenced expressed TCRB transcripts. The data were produced by immunoSEQ multiplex PCR, yet TCRdb's version contains in-frame clones alone and is incomplete. The data hold some 640,000 clones, with 11% to 15% observed a single time. Their antigens are not known. Study results and caveats: All four CD4+ subsets from Type 1 diabetes patients carried moderately but significantly shorter TCRB CDR3s.

The source material was naive CD4+ T cells from blood. The receptor source for this set is a man aged 18 to 30 with type 1 diabetes.

The sample holds a few counts of this clone. CDR3 residues: CASSGLARETQYF. For the CDR3, the DNA is TGTGCCAGCAGCGGACTAGCGAGGGAGACCCAGTACTTC. The rearrangement uses TRBV4-2 and TRBJ2-5; TRBD2 aligns across 9 bases. Germline CDR1 is LGHNA and CDR2 is YNFKEQ. V was clipped by 5 bases and J by 5 bases; unmatched bases: 3. The CDR3 totals 13 residues.

The chain combines TRBV6-6 with TRBJ2-1; 8 nucleotides match TRBD2. CDR3 length equals 15 residues. The junction had 12 bases not matched to a gene; V was cut back by 6 bases and J by 8 bases. Germline CDR1 reads MNHNY; CDR2 reads SVGAGI (reference sequence). For the CDR3, the DNA is TGTGCCAGCAGCCCCCCAGCGGGGGTGCTCGATGAGCAGTTCTTC. Its protein is CASSPPAGVLDEQFF.

This clone was detected only a few times. The genes are TRBV2 and TRBJ1-2; TRBD1 matches 9 bases. The CDR3 runs 14 residues. Germline-derived CDR1 and CDR2 are SNHLY and FYNNEI. The ends lost 1 base at V and 6 bases at J; junction bases unmatched: 3. In DNA form, the CDR3 reads TGTGCCAGCAGTGAAGAGAGGACAGGGGATGGCTACACCTTC. This codes for CASSEERTGDGYTF.

The CDR3 DNA reads as TGCGCCAGCAGCCTTCAGATGGGGCAGGGGGGAAAAGAGACCCAGTACTTC. Its translation: CASSLQMGQGGKETQYF. V usage is TRBV4-1 and J usage is TRBJ2-5, with D possibly matching TRBD1 (7 bases). CDR3 length: 17 amino acids. Germline V lookup: CDR1 MGHRA, CDR2 YSYEKL. The germline V and J ends were trimmed by 4 bases and 3 bases, with 21 bases remaining between them.

The chain employs TRBV4-2 and TRBJ2-6; 7 bases are shared with TRBD1. V lost 0 bases and J lost 0; bases outside the gene matches: 8. The CDR3 has 19 residues. Germline loops: CDR1 LGHNA, CDR2 YNFKEQ. CDR3 residues: CASSQDIEDRHSGANVLTF. The CDR3 DNA is TGTGCCAGCAGCCAAGATATAGAGGACAGGCACTCTGGGGCCAACGTCCTGACTTTC.

This clone was picked up one time. The chain carries TRBV5-4 and TRBJ1-6; D is undetermined. CDR3 length: 15 amino acids. Deletions cut 1 base from V and 8 bases from J, with 13 bases between. The germline V gene encodes CDR1 SGHNT and CDR2 YYREEE (reference sequence). The CDR3 DNA sequence: TGTGCCAGCAGCTTGTCGAGGGTTAGAGATTCACCCCTCCACTTT. Its translation is CASSLSRVRDSPLHF.

This clone was observed a few times. This chain links TRBV10-3 with TRBJ2-7; a weak D match, TRBD1 (5 bases). The CDR3 runs 14 residues. Germline V gene sequence: CDR1 ENHRY, CDR2 SYGVKD. V lost 7 bases and J lost 0, with 13 bases in between. In DNA, the CDR3 is TGTGCCATCAAACCTGACAGTGCCTCCTACGAGCAGTACTTC. Its translation: CAIKPDSASYEQYF.

The table lists this clone with a few counts. The genes are TRBV6-1 and TRBJ1-1; unclear D gene. V lost 0 bases and J lost 3, with 5 bases in between. The CDR3 consists of 13 residues. CDR1 MNHNS and CDR2 SASEGT come from the germline V gene. CDR3 coding DNA: TGTGCCAGCAGTGAAGCGCTTCACACTGAAGCTTTCTTT. It is translated as CASSEALHTEAFF.

This chain connects TRBV4-2 to TRBJ1-2, with 9 bases matching TRBD1. This CDR3 is 16 amino acids long. Germline CDR1 reads LGHNA; CDR2 reads YNFKEQ. V shed 4 bases, J shed 7 bases, and the junction held 13 bases outside the gene matches. This chain's CDR3 is CASSPKPGQGLLGYTF. CDR3 nucleotide sequence: TGTGCCAGCAGCCCAAAACCGGGACAGGGTCTTCTTGGCTACACCTTC.